The entry that follows covers one TCR beta chain sequence. The antigen is unknown. The CDR3 runs to 16 residues. Germline loops: CDR1 SGDLS, CDR2 YYNGEE. Losses at the gene ends were 4 bases for V and 5 bases for J; bases not matched to a gene: 13. This sample stems from a study of T cell responses to AZD1222 COVID-19 vaccine. Libraries were prepared by immunoSEQ multiplex PCR; TCRdb keeps only in-frame clonotypes and omits some of them. The table has roughly 130,000 clones, 87% seen once. Findings of the study overall: There were repertoire samples only from the period after the peak T cell response. Clonal diversity was possibly underestimated; the donors were predominantly white British and more often female. Across the whole spike, CD4 TCRs peaked at regions 160-218 and 743-854. Only six individuals given AZD1222 were seropositive at baseline.

This specimen consisted of peripheral blood, obtained on day 0 of AZD1222 vaccination. The receptor's source is an adult in good health. The rearrangement links TRBV9 to TRBJ2-5; 8 nucleotides match TRBD2. The CDR3 is CASSLLMAGGPETQYF. The DNA of the CDR3 is TGTGCCAGCAGCCTCCTGATGGCGGGGGGTCCGGAGACCCAGTACTTC.